These 17 T cell receptor beta chains were sequenced from one sample in a study of identifying expanded T cells in peripheral blood. This table comes from immunoSEQ multiplex PCR, and its TCRdb copy is limited to in-frame clones, with some not included. The data show around 80,000 clones, almost 90% seen once. Sequencing was performed on blood. The receptors originated from a person aged 18-70 years in good health.

The gene calls are TRBV30 and TRBJ2-3; 7 bases fit TRBD2. Germline V lookup: CDR1 GTSNPN, CDR2 SVGIG (reference sequence). The CDR3 covers 13 residues. Trimming removed 0 bases from V and 4 bases from J; junction bases left unmatched: 1. CDR3 bases: TGTGCCTGGAGTGTACGGGGGGCAGATACGCAGTATTTT. Protein product: CAWSVRGADTQYF.

The chain combines TRBV29-1 with TRBJ2-7; tentatively, D is TRBD1 (5 bases). Germline CDR1 and CDR2: SQVTM and ANQGSEA. The CDR3 totals 12 residues. The V gene lost 1 base and the J gene lost 3 bases, with 7 bases spanning the gap. Here the CDR3 DNA reads TGCAGCGTTGAAGGGCAGGGCTACGAGCAGTACTTC. As protein: CSVEGQGYEQYF.

The chain links TRBV19 to TRBJ1-5; D ambiguous. V lost 7 bases and J lost 4, with 11 bases in between. Germline loops: CDR1 LNHDA, CDR2 SQIVND (reference sequence). CDR3 length: 13 amino acids. The CDR3 here is CASTRTQNQPQHF. Here the CDR3 DNA reads TGTGCCAGTACCCGGACTCAAAATCAGCCCCAGCATTTT.

The chain joins TRBV7-2 to TRBJ2-7; the match to TRBD2 covers 12 bases. Germline V gives CDR1 SGHTA, CDR2 FQGNSA. V trimming: 4 bases; J trimming: 6 bases; junction bases outside the gene matches: 4. The CDR3 contains 14 residues. CDR3 in DNA: TGTGCCAGCAGCTCGCTAGCGGGGGGGCTCGAGCAGTACTTC. It codes for CASSSLAGGLEQYF.

This clone was counted once. The rearrangement links TRBV30 to TRBJ2-1; 15 positions match TRBD2. Germline V lookup: CDR1 GTSNPN, CDR2 SVGIG (reference sequence). V shed 4 bases, J shed 9 bases, and the junction held 16 bases outside the gene matches. This CDR3 is built from 18 residues. The CDR3 here is CAWIAAGLAGGSPGEQFF. CDR3 bases: TGTGCCTGGATAGCCGCGGGACTAGCGGGGGGAAGTCCGGGTGAGCAGTTCTTC.

This chain joins TRBV18 and TRBJ2-2; possibly TRBD1 for D (5 bases). CDR3 size: 15 residues. The V and J ends lost 5 bases and 3 bases respectively, with 13 bases between them. Germline CDR1 is KGHSH and CDR2 is LQKENI. The CDR3 nucleotides are TGTGCCAGCTCATTCCAGGGCTTCGACACCGGGGAGCTGTTTTTT. This codes for CASSFQGFDTGELFF. Full variable domain (missing parts from reference TRBV18 and TRBJ2-2): NAGVMQNPRHLVRRRGQEARLRCSPMKGHSHVYWYRQLPEEGLKFMVYLQKENIIDESGMPKERFSAEFPKEGPSILRIQQVVRGDSAAYFCASSFQGFDTGELFFGEGSRLTVL.

The rearrangement links TRBV30 to TRBJ1-5, with D unclear. Trimming took 1 base from V and 0 from J, leaving 7 bases between them. CDR3 size: 14 residues. CDR1 and CDR2 (germline): GTSNPN, SVGIG (reference sequence). CDR3 bases: TGTGCCTGGAGTGGTGGCAGTAGCAATCAGCCCCAGCATTTT. This sequence encodes CAWSGGSSNQPQHF.

In this sample, this clone turned up once. CDR3 coding DNA: TGTGCCAGCAGTTCCCCGGCTAGCGGGAGGAACAATGAGCAGTTCTTC. This gives the protein CASSSPASGRNNEQFF. J is TRBJ2-1 and V is TRBV6-5, with TRBD2 matching over 11 bases. Unmatched junction bases numbered 7, after V lost 4 bases and J lost 5 bases. Looked up from germline, CDR1 is MNHEY and CDR2 is SVGAGI. This CDR3 spans 16 amino acids.

This clone was counted a few times. This chain connects TRBV5-5 to TRBJ1-5; 10 bases line up with TRBD1. This CDR3 has 15 residues. Per the germline V gene, CDR1 is SGHKS and CDR2 is YYEKEE (reference sequence). J was trimmed by 2 bases and V by 4 bases; bases with no gene match: 3. The chain's CDR3 is CASSGTGAGNQPQHF. CDR3 coding DNA: TGTGCCAGCAGCGGGACAGGGGCTGGCAATCAGCCCCAGCATTTT.

J is TRBJ2-7 and V is TRBV18, with D unclear. Per the germline V gene, CDR1 is KGHSH and CDR2 is LQKENI. V dropped 2 bases and J dropped 4 bases, with 12 bases sitting between them. The CDR3 has 14 amino acids. CDR3 region: CASSPVIDSYEQYF. The CDR3 bases are TGTGCCAGCTCACCAGTTATCGATTCTTACGAGCAGTACTTC.

This chain uses TRBV7-6 with TRBJ2-2, with 9 nucleotides matching TRBD1. Per germline, CDR1 SGHVS and CDR2 FNYEAQ. CDR3 length equals 15 residues. V trimming: 5 bases; J trimming: 5 bases; junction bases outside the gene matches: 6. The CDR3 region is CASSPGTGWTGELFF. In DNA, the CDR3 is TGTGCCAGCAGCCCCGGGACAGGGTGGACCGGGGAGCTGTTTTTT. Supplemented by reference TRBV7-6 and TRBJ2-2, the full variable domain reads GAGVSQSPRYKVTKRGQDVALRCDPISGHVSLYWYRQALGQGPEFLTYFNYEAQQDKSGLPNDRFSAERPEGSISTLTIQRTEQRDSAMYRCASSPGTGWTGELFFGEGSRLTVL.

The chain has TRBV7-2 and TRBJ2-5, with D maybe TRBD1 (5 bases). The CDR3 length is 14 residues. The V and J ends lost 4 bases and 2 bases respectively, with 11 bases between them. Germline V gene lookup returns CDR1 SGHTA and CDR2 FQGNSA. CDR3 sequence reads: CASSSTGLQETQYF. The CDR3 DNA follows: TGTGCCAGCAGCTCTACAGGATTACAAGAGACCCAGTACTTC. Full variable domain (missing parts from reference TRBV7-2 and TRBJ2-5): GAGVSQSPSNKVTEKGKDVELRCDPISGHTALYWYRQSLGQGLEFLIYFQGNSAPDKSGLPSDRFSAERTGGSVSTLTIQRTQQEDSAVYLCASSSTGLQETQYFGPGTRLLVL.

The table lists this clone with a count of one. The genes are TRBV6-5 and TRBJ1-2; TRBD1 agrees at 7 bases. Germline trimming cut 11 bases from V and 4 bases from J; bases unmatched to any gene: 13. The CDR3 consists of 14 residues. Germline CDR1 MNHEY, CDR2 SVGAGI. The CDR3 nucleotides are TGTGCCGTAAAACGTCAGGGGGATACCTATGGCTACACCTTC. This translates into CAVKRQGDTYGYTF.

The V call is TRBV6-5, the J call TRBJ2-3; D is tentatively TRBD1 or TRBD2 (6 bases each). CDR3 size: 15 residues. V was pared by 7 bases and J by 4 bases, with 18 bases between. CDR1 is MNHEY, CDR2 SVGAGI, per germline. CDR3 coding DNA: TGTGCCAGCATACCAGTCGGAAGGGGGGCAGATACGCAGTATTTT. Translated: CASIPVGRGADTQYF.

The chain has TRBV6-5 and TRBJ2-7, with 7 bases aligning to TRBD2. This CDR3 region has 14 residues. CDR1 and CDR2 from the germline V gene are MNHEY and SVGAGI. V was pared by 2 bases and J by 3 bases, with 4 bases of the junction left unmatched. The CDR3 loop is CASSYAGRDYEQYF. The CDR3 nucleotides read TGTGCCAGCAGTTACGCAGGGAGGGACTACGAGCAGTACTTC.

The CDR3 sequence: CASSPGRAPYEQYF. In nucleotides, the CDR3 is TGTGCCAGCTCACCTGGCAGGGCTCCCTACGAGCAGTACTTC. The rearrangement joins TRBV18 to TRBJ2-7, with a tentative D call TRBD1 (5 bases). Trimming cost V 3 bases and J 2 bases, with 11 bases left between them. This CDR3 contains 14 residues. CDR1 KGHSH and CDR2 LQKENI come from the germline V gene. Variable domain in full (rest from reference TRBV18 and TRBJ2-7): NAGVMQNPRHLVRRRGQEARLRCSPMKGHSHVYWYRQLPEEGLKFMVYLQKENIIDESGMPKERFSAEFPKEGPSILRIQQVVRGDSAAYFCASSPGRAPYEQYFGPGTRLTVT.

This chain links TRBV6-6 with TRBJ2-7; D is possibly TRBD2 (7 bases). This CDR3 has 13 residues. Germline loops: CDR1 MNHNY, CDR2 SVGAGI (reference sequence). Trimming took 6 bases from V and 0 from J, leaving 9 bases between them. This CDR3 reads CASRGGASYEQYF. CDR3 nucleotide sequence: TGTGCCAGCAGGGGGGGGGCCTCCTACGAGCAGTACTTC.